This T cell receptor (beta chain) is from a study of T and B cells in COVID-19 patients. In the study overall: Blood was sampled from COVID-19 patients who were either actively infected or recovered.

BIOMED2 TRB-A/B primer pools were used in multiplex TRB PCR. TCRdb ran MiXCR on the multiplex PCR reads and lists one entry per CDR3 protein. The sample lists 4,500 to 6,500 distinct CDR3 sequences; around 26% were seen once. Blood genomic DNA input for TRB amplification was roughly 220-500 ng. This clonotype turned up a few times. The antigen is undetermined. The CDR3 totals 14 residues. The V segment lost 6 bases and the J segment 7 bases; nucleotides outside the gene matches: 9. CDR1 and CDR2 (germline): SGHAT, FQDESV (reference sequence). The study's findings and limits: Patients with COVID-19 reportedly showed strongly skewed T cell receptor beta variable and joining gene usage. There were some 2,300 TCR clusters exclusive to the recovered cohort, 31 with low generation probability. Few blood samples existed from mildly ill patients during symptoms or early in severe cases.

V is TRBV11-1 and J is TRBJ2-5; TRBD1 matches 9 bases. The clonotype comes from a human donor with active COVID-19. Sequenced: blood. CDR3 sequence: CASRQGASLGTQYF. The CDR3 bases are TGTGCCAGCAGACAGGGGGCGTCTTTAGGGACCCAGTACTTC. Complete variable domain (other parts from reference TRBV11-1 and TRBJ2-5): EAEVAQSPRYKITEKSQAVAFWCDPISGHATLYWYRQILGQGPELLVQFQDESVVDDSQLPKDRFSAERLKGVDSTLKIQPAELGDSAMYLCASRQGASLGTQYFGPGTRLLVL.